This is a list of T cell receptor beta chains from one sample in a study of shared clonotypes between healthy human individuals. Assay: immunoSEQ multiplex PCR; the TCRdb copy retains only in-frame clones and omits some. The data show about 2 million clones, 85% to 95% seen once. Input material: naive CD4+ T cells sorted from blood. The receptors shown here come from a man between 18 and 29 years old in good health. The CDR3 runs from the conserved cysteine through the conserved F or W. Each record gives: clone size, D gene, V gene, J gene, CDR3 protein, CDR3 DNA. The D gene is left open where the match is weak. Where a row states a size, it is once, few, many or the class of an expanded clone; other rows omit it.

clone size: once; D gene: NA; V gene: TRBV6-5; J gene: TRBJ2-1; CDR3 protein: CASSYGRTGVRNEQFF; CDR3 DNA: TGTGCCAGCAGTTACGGTAGGACGGGGGTTCGGAATGAGCAGTTCTTC
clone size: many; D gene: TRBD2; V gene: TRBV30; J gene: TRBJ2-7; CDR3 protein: CAWSVRGLEFKEQYF; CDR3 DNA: TGTGCCTGGAGTGTAAGAGGACTAGAGTTTAAAGAGCAGTACTTC
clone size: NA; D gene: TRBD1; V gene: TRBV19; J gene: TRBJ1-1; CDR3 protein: CASSEQGLNTEAFF; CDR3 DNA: TGTGCCAGTAGTGAACAGGGGCTGAACACTGAAGCTTTCTTT
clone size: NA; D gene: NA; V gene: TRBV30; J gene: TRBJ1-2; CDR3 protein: CAWGPGLPTYGYTF; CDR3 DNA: TGTGCCTGGGGACCGGGACTGCCCACCTATGGCTACACCTTC
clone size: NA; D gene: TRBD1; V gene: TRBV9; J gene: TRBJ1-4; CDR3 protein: CASSVGQEKIEKLFF; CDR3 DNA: TGTGCCAGCAGCGTTGGACAGGAGAAAATTGAAAAACTGTTTTTT
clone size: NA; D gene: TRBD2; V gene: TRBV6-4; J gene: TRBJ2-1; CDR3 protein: CASSELAVNNEQFF; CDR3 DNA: TGTGCCAGCAGTGAACTAGCGGTGAACAATGAGCAGTTCTTC
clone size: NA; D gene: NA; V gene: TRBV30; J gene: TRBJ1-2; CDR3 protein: CAWDKDRLLYGYTF; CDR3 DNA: TGTGCCTGGGATAAAGACAGGCTCCTCTATGGCTACACCTTC
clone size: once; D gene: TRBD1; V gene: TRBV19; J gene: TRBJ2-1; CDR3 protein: CASSPMRDRGGNEQFF; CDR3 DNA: TGTGCCAGTAGTCCTATGCGGGACAGGGGTGGCAATGAGCAGTTCTTC
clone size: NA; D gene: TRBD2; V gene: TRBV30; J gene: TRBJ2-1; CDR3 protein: CATPGTSGINEQFF; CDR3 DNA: TGTGCTACCCCCGGGACTAGCGGGATAAATGAGCAGTTCTTC
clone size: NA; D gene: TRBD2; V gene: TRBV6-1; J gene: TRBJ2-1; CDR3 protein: CASSEYGTKSFGSYNEQFF; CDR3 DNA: TGTGCCAGCAGTGAATACGGGACTAAATCCTTTGGCTCCTACAATGAGCAGTTCTTC
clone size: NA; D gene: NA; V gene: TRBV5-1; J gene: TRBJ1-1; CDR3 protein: CASSLQRHGNTEAFF; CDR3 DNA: TGCGCCAGCAGCTTGCAGCGGCACGGGAACACTGAAGCTTTCTTT
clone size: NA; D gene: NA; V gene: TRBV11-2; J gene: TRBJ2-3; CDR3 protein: CASSLEGLRQVDTQYF; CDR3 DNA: TGTGCCAGCAGCTTAGAAGGACTCCGGCAGGTAGATACGCAGTATTTT
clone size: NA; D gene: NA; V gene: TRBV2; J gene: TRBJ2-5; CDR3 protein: CASSQREETQYF; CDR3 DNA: TGTGCCAGCAGTCAAAGGGAAGAGACCCAGTACTTC
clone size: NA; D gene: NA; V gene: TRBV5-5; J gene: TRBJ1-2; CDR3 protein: CASSLNYGYTF; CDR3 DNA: TGTGCCAGCAGCTTGAACTATGGCTACACCTTC
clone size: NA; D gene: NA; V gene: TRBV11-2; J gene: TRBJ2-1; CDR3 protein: CASSLSGARAINEQFF; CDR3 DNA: TGTGCCAGCAGCTTAAGTGGTGCGAGGGCTATTAATGAGCAGTTCTTC
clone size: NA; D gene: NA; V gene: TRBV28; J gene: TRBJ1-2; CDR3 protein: CASSLQGIDGYTF; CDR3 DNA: TGTGCCAGCAGCTTACAGGGCATCGATGGCTACACCTTC
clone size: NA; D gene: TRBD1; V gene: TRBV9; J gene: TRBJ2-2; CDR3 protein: CASTQTDRRAPGELFF; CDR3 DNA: TGTGCCAGCACGCAGACGGACAGGCGGGCGCCCGGGGAGCTGTTTTTT